The present entry profiles one TCR beta chain with its context. Trimming shortened V by 5 bases and J by 1 base, and 12 bases separated the two germline ends. The CDR3 loop spans 15 amino acids. Germline CDR1 is LNHDA and CDR2 is SQIVND (reference sequence). This specimen belongs to a study of human T cells and chemical hapten exposure. Total RNA was isolated from unfractionated whole blood. Attachment of unique molecular identifiers to individual cDNA molecules was performed in the library. TCRdb used MiXCR to reprocess the reads, holding one entry per CDR3 protein. The sample includes about 120,000 distinct CDR3 sequences, 8.5% to 9% of them seen just once.

Sequenced sample: whole blood. The V gene is TRBV19, the J gene TRBJ1-5; D gene ambiguous. The TCR was taken from a human donor in good health. Some clones in this sample may be carry-over from other donors' samples. The CDR3 sequence is CASSSGLWSNQPQHF. The DNA of the CDR3 is TGTGCCAGTAGTTCGGGGTTGTGGAGCAATCAGCCCCAGCATTTT.